This TCR beta chain was captured in a study of blood T cell repertoires in COVID-19. The CDR3 consists of 15 residues. Germline V lookup: CDR1 SGDLS, CDR2 YYNGEE. V was pared by 0 bases and J by 3 bases, with 11 bases between. Participants, about 18 to 89 years old, spanned approximately 25 US areas. Clinical histories supplied by participants themselves formed the basis of cohort assignment. Per the study methods: Amplification of reference gene primers provided the estimated nucleated cell counts. The method was immunoSEQ multiplex PCR; TCRdb's version includes in-frame clones alone and lacks a portion of them. V and J calls plus clone size are reproduced from that table; the DNA served to infer D and trimming. In the table there are over 250,000 clones, roughly 91% of which are singletons.

Material for sequencing was PBMCs or T cells enriched from blood (not recorded which). The receptor comes from a man aged 35-49 years who had recovered from COVID-19. The chain is built from TRBV9 and TRBJ2-3, with D possibly matching TRBD2 (6 bases). Written as DNA, the CDR3 is TGTGCCAGCAGCGTAGGACTAGAACTGACAGATACGCAGTATTTT. The encoded protein is CASSVGLELTDTQYF.